These T cell receptor beta chains were read from a single sample in a study of blood T cell repertoires in COVID-19. Repertoires were generated with immunoSEQ multiplex PCR, while TCRdb's copy carries only in-frame clones and drops some. This table holds around 250,000 clones, approximately 80% found once. Source material: PBMCs or T cells enriched from blood (not recorded which). The receptors stem from a man aged 40-50 years who had recovered from COVID-19. The CDR3 runs from the conserved cysteine through the conserved F or W. D genes are given only for firm matches. Not all rows give a size; the values are once, few, many and, for expanded clones, a class.

j_call cdr3_length d_call v_call clone_size cdr3_aa cdr3_nt
TRBJ2-7 14 . TRBV5-1 . CASSLAGPSYEQYF TGCGCCAGCAGCTTGGCAGGGCCCTCCTACGAGCAGTACTTC
TRBJ1-2 14 TRBD1 TRBV7-9 . CASSRDSTGYGYTF TGTGCCAGCAGCCGGGACAGTACCGGCTATGGCTACACCTTC
TRBJ1-1 11 . TRBV20-1 . CSAWGGAEAFF TGCAGTGCCTGGGGAGGGGCTGAAGCTTTCTTT
TRBJ2-2 13 . TRBV18 . CASSSARTGELFF TGTGCCAGCTCGTCCGCGCGGACCGGGGAGCTGTTTTTT
TRBJ2-1 16 TRBD2 TRBV19 . CASSPPGLAGVHEQFF TGTGCCAGTAGTCCTCCGGGACTAGCGGGAGTACATGAGCAGTTCTTC
TRBJ2-5 14 TRBD2 TRBV5-1 once CASTQRGTSETQYF TGCGCCAGCACCCAGCGGGGAACATCAGAGACCCAGTACTTC
TRBJ1-5 15 . TRBV10-3 . CAISSQATSNQPQHF TGTGCCATCAGTTCCCAGGCAACGAGCAATCAGCCCCAGCATTTT
TRBJ2-7 15 . TRBV3-1/TRBV3-2 . CASSQESLMGWEQYF TGTGCCAGCAGCCAAGAGTCCCTTATGGGCTGGGAGCAGTACTTC
TRBJ1-4 16 TRBD1 TRBV4-2 few CASSQDRGSGNEKLFF TGTGCCAGCAGCCAAGACAGGGGGAGCGGTAATGAAAAACTGTTTTTT
TRBJ2-1 14 . TRBV6-2/TRBV6-3 once CASSHQLSGNEQFF TGTGCCAGCAGTCACCAGCTTTCCGGGAATGAGCAGTTCTTC
TRBJ2-5 12 . TRBV27 . CASSFRGETQYF TGTGCCAGCAGTTTCAGGGGAGAGACTCAGTACTTC
TRBJ2-3 15 TRBD2 TRBV28 . CASRVAGGPTDTQYF TGTGCCAGCAGAGTAGCGGGAGGCCCCACAGATACGCAGTATTTT
TRBJ1-5 13 . TRBV9 few CASSLRGDQPQHF TGTGCCAGCAGCCTCCGGGGAGATCAGCCCCAGCATTTT
TRBJ2-3 16 TRBD2 TRBV7-9 . CASSPGTSSSTDTQYF TGTGCCAGCAGCCCGGGGACTAGCAGTAGCACAGATACGCAGTATTTT
TRBJ2-7 14 . TRBV7-2 few CASSPAAGSYEQYF TGTGCCAGCAGCCCGGCAGCGGGCTCCTACGAGCAGTACTTC
TRBJ1-6 15 . TRBV19 . CASRELSSYNSPLHF TGTGCCAGTAGAGAGCTTAGCTCCTATAATTCACCCCTCCACTTT
TRBJ1-1 16 . TRBV6-5 . CASSYSQGVPITEAFF TGTGCCAGCAGTTACAGCCAGGGCGTCCCCATTACTGAAGCTTTCTTT
TRBJ2-4 12 . TRBV28 . CASSLEGNIQYF TGTGCCAGCAGTTTGGAGGGAAACATTCAGTACTTC
TRBJ2-1 16 TRBD2 TRBV4-3 . CASSQELAGVSNEQFF TGCGCCAGCAGCCAAGAACTAGCGGGGGTTTCGAATGAGCAGTTCTTC
TRBJ2-5 12 . TRBV3-1/TRBV3-2 . CASSPRGSSQYF TGTGCCAGCAGTCCGCGCGGGTCTAGTCAGTACTTC
TRBJ1-6 15 . TRBV7-3 . CASSPAAGWNSPLHF TGTGCCAGCAGCCCGGCCGCAGGTTGGAATTCACCCCTCCACTTT
TRBJ2-5 15 TRBD2 TRBV29-1 . CSVEAGSGAQETQYF TGCAGCGTTGAGGCGGGTAGCGGGGCACAAGAGACCCAGTACTTC